This TCR beta chain emerged from a study of tumor-infiltrating lymphocytes in oesophageal squamous cell carcinoma. TCRdb re-called the PCR reads through MiXCR, storing one row per CDR3 protein. The sample records over 10,000 distinct CDR3 sequences, roughly 51% being singletons. The J segment lost 3 bases and the V segment lost 1 base, leaving 6 bases of the junction unmatched. CDR1 is SGHTA and CDR2 is FQGNSA in the germline V gene. The CDR3 has 16 amino acids. This clonotype was counted between two and nine times. This rearrangement joins TRBV7-2 to TRBJ1-2; 9 positions agree with TRBD1. The sequenced material came from blood. The sequence derives from a female donor with esophageal squamous cell carcinoma. The CDR3 DNA is TGTGCCAGCAGCTTAGGAGGTGGACAGGGGTACTATGGCTACACCTTC. Translated: CASSLGGGQGYYGYTF.